The rows below give T cell receptor beta chains drawn from one sample of a study of cytomegalovirus exposure and HLA in healthy donors. Only in-frame clones appear in the TCRdb table, and some are missing; sequencing was by immunoSEQ multiplex PCR. The sample includes hundreds of thousands of clones, approximately 88% of them seen just once. Sequencing was carried out using PBMCs. The origin of the receptors is a boy between 2 and 10 years old in good health and CMV-seronegative. The CDR3 runs from the conserved cysteine through the conserved F or W. Each record gives: clone size, D gene, V gene, J gene, CDR3 DNA, CDR3 protein. The D gene is left open where the match is weak. Part of the rows lack a size; the others show once, few, many or a class for expanded clones.

-	TRBD1	TRBV25-1	TRBJ1-1	TGTGCCAGCAGCCCCCGGACAGGTATGAACACTGAAGCTTTCTTT	CASSPRTGMNTEAFF
-	-	TRBV28	TRBJ2-7	TGTGCCAGCAACGGTTACTCCTACGAGCAGTACTTC	CASNGYSYEQYF
-	-	TRBV29-1	TRBJ2-2	TGCAGCGTGTCTAGCGTCGTCGGGGAGCTGTTTTTT	CSVSSVVGELFF
-	TRBD1	TRBV12-5	TRBJ1-2	TGTGCTAGTGTCGGGACAGGGTGGGCCTATGGCTACACCTTC	CASVGTGWAYGYTF
few	TRBD2	TRBV5-5	TRBJ2-7	TGTGCCAGCAAGGCGGGGGGGGAAACCTACGAGCAGTACTTC	CASKAGGETYEQYF
-	TRBD1	TRBV7-6	TRBJ1-1	TGTGCCAGCAGCTTCGGACAGGCGGACACTGAAGCTTTCTTT	CASSFGQADTEAFF
-	TRBD2	TRBV11-2	TRBJ2-2	TGTGCCAGCAGCCCTTTACCTGGACTAGCGGGAGCTGGGGAGCTGTTTTTT	CASSPLPGLAGAGELFF
once	TRBD1	TRBV27	TRBJ2-5	TGTGCCAGCAGTTCAACACCCCCGGACAGGGTCGAGACCCAGTACTTC	CASSSTPPDRVETQYF
-	-	TRBV30	TRBJ2-7	TGTGCCTGGAGTGTACAGGAAACAGGGAAGGGATACGAGCAGTACTTC	CAWSVQETGKGYEQYF
few	-	TRBV5-1	TRBJ2-7	TGCGCCAGCAGCCCCCATCGAGGCGCCCACGAGCAGTACTTC	CASSPHRGAHEQYF
-	TRBD1	TRBV15	TRBJ1-6	TGTGCCACCAGCAGAGGACAGGGGAAGGGTTCACCCCTCCACTTT	CATSRGQGKGSPLHF
-	TRBD2	TRBV5-6	TRBJ2-7	TGTGCCAGCAGCTTTGGGGGAGGGATGCACGAGCAGTACTTC	CASSFGGGMHEQYF
-	TRBD2	TRBV11-3	TRBJ2-1	TGTGCCAGCAGCCAGGGGGGCGGGAGGGCAGCCAATGAGCAGTTCTTC	CASSQGGGRAANEQFF
-	-	TRBV30	TRBJ1-3	TGTGCCTGGAGTGGTGGGCCCTCTGGAAACACCATATATTTT	CAWSGGPSGNTIYF
-	-	TRBV2	TRBJ2-5	TGTGCCAGCAGTGAAGGTAAACTCCAAGAGACCCAGTACTTC	CASSEGKLQETQYF
once	-	TRBV9	TRBJ1-3	TGTGCCAGCAGCGTCCATCAGGCCAGAGCTGGAAACACCATATATTTT	CASSVHQARAGNTIYF
-	-	TRBV30	TRBJ2-7	TGTGCCTGGAGCGGGGGGGACAGAGGCTACGAGCAGTACTTC	CAWSGGDRGYEQYF